The 7 T cell receptor beta chains below were found in one sample sequenced in a study of PD-1 blockade in classical Hodgkin lymphoma. Clones were sequenced by immunoSEQ multiplex PCR, and TCRdb holds only the in-frame ones, with some missing. The sample has fewer than 100,000 clones, just over 90% seen once. Documented time point: cycle 4 day 1 (C4D1), after about 6 weeks of nivolumab. The patients all showed relapse after autologous stem cell transplantation, while their brentuximab vedotin exposure varied. Sample: peripheral blood mononuclear cells (PBMCs), taken before the fourth cycle of nivolumab. The receptors were gathered from a human donor with classical Hodgkin lymphoma.

The chain links TRBV5-1 to TRBJ2-3; D perhaps matches TRBD1 (6 bases). The length of the CDR3 is 14 residues. The germline gives CDR1 SGHRS, CDR2 YFSETQ. Trimming took off 0 bases at V and 5 bases at J, with 10 bases between the two ends. The CDR3 protein is CASSLDLGGDTQYF. The DNA for the CDR3 is TGCGCCAGCAGCTTGGATCTAGGGGGAGATACGCAGTATTTT.

In this sample, this clone turned up once. The chain recombines TRBV7-9 with TRBJ2-4; 9 bases line up with TRBD1. Germline CDR1 is SEHNR and CDR2 is FQNEAQ (reference sequence). The CDR3 spans 19 residues. The trim removed 6 bases at V and 0 bases at J, leaving 15 bases unmatched. The CDR3 spells CASSPTGGPLSLAKNIQYF. The CDR3 bases are TGTGCCAGCAGTCCTACAGGGGGCCCTTTATCCTTAGCCAAAAACATTCAGTACTTC.

This chain links TRBV27 with TRBJ1-5; TRBD1 matches at 7 bases. Germline V CDR1 and CDR2: MNHEY, SMNVEV (reference sequence). The CDR3 is 14 residues long. The V segment lost 5 bases and the J segment 5 bases; nucleotides outside the gene matches: 6. For the CDR3, the DNA is TGTGCCAGCAGTCTGACAGGGTTGGATCAGCCCCAGCATTTT. It codes for CASSLTGLDQPQHF.

The chain links TRBV6-5 to TRBJ2-7; D call uncertain. With 2 bases removed from V and 2 bases from J, the gap between germline ends came to 7 bases. The CDR3 runs to 13 residues. CDR1 and CDR2 from the germline V gene are MNHEY and SVGAGI. The CDR3, as DNA: TGTGCCAGCAGTTACGGGGAAACCTACGAGCAGTACTTC. This codes for CASSYGETYEQYF.

This rearrangement joins TRBV9 to TRBJ2-1, with TRBD2 identical over 9 bases. Germline V gene sequence: CDR1 SGDLS, CDR2 YYNGEE. This CDR3 contains 17 residues. J was trimmed by 4 bases and V by 1 base; bases with no gene match: 9. CDR3: CASSVRDRTSGYNEQFF. As DNA, the CDR3 is TGTGCCAGCAGCGTAAGGGACCGTACTAGCGGGTACAATGAGCAGTTCTTC.

V usage is TRBV13 and J usage is TRBJ1-1, with D maybe TRBD1 (5 bases). This CDR3 region has 19 residues. Trimming stripped 0 bases from V and 2 bases from J, with 22 bases between. Germline V lookup: CDR1 PRHDT, CDR2 FYEKMQ (reference sequence). CDR3 sequence (DNA): TGTGCCAGCAGCTTAGGACAGGTGGGCGGAGGAGGGCCAAACACTGAAGCTTTCTTT. This encodes CASSLGQVGGGGPNTEAFF.

CDR3 in amino acids: CASSPGPYRENSYEQYF. CDR3 bases: TGTGCCAGCAGCCCGGGACCCTACAGGGAGAACTCCTACGAGCAGTACTTC. This chain uses TRBV7-9 with TRBJ2-7, with D perhaps TRBD1 (6 bases). Trimming cost V 5 bases and J 0 bases, with 20 bases left between them. The germline V gene encodes CDR1 SEHNR and CDR2 FQNEAQ (reference sequence). This CDR3 contains 17 residues.